These 10 T cell receptor beta chains were all obtained from the same sample, sequenced in a study of tumor-infiltrating lymphocytes in localized non-small cell lung cancer (dated by TCRdb to the early 2020s). The protocol used for the library was the immunoSEQ multiplex PCR assay. Drawn from immuneACCESS, this table holds only the in-frame rearrangements with V and J called that TCRdb kept. Clones are partly lost; checked studies trace under half to an unresolved V gene and leave the rest unexplained. This sample comprises several thousand clones, around 80% of them detected only once. The top ten constitute less than 8% of the sample. The sequenced sample consisted of uninvolved lung tissue not adjacent to the tumor. The receptors were sampled from a human donor with non-small cell lung cancer.

The rearrangement uses TRBV9 and TRBJ1-1; D is unresolved. The ends were cut back, 2 bases at V and 0 bases at J, with 8 bases in the middle. Germline V lookup: CDR1 SGDLS, CDR2 YYNGEE. The CDR3 contains 14 residues. In DNA, the CDR3 is TGTGCCAGCAGCGTCGCGCAGATGAACACTGAAGCTTTCTTT. This gives the protein CASSVAQMNTEAFF.

The J gene is TRBJ2-3, the V gene TRBV10-2, with 12 nucleotides matching TRBD2. CDR3 length: 14 amino acids. The junction had 3 bases not matched to a gene; V was cut back by 7 bases and J by 4 bases. The germline V gene encodes CDR1 WSHSY and CDR2 SAAADI. CDR3 residues: CASTSGGAADTQYF. The CDR3 DNA reads TGCGCCAGCACTAGCGGGGGGGCCGCAGATACGCAGTATTTT.

This clone appeared once. This sequence joins TRBV5-6 and TRBJ1-2; no reliable D call. Trimming shortened V by 0 bases and J by 11 bases, and 8 bases separated the two germline ends. This CDR3 is built from 11 residues. Germline CDR1 is SGHDT and CDR2 is YYEEEE. The CDR3 here is CASSLAAYYTF. CDR3 DNA: TGTGCCAGCAGCTTGGCCGCCTATTACACCTTC.

V and J are TRBV4-2 and TRBJ2-1, with D unclear. The germline V and J ends were trimmed by 0 bases and 4 bases, with 13 bases remaining between them. The CDR3 runs 16 residues. The germline V gene has CDR1 LGHNA and CDR2 YNFKEQ. CDR3 in amino acids: CASSQDIRALYNEQFF. CDR3 nucleotides: TGTGCCAGCAGCCAAGACATCCGGGCTCTGTACAATGAGCAGTTCTTC.

V usage is TRBV30 and J usage is TRBJ1-5; tentative D call: TRBD1 (6 bases). Germline-derived CDR1 and CDR2 are GTSNPN and SVGIG (reference sequence). The CDR3 sequence is 13 residues long. Trimming took 3 bases from V and 3 from J, leaving 9 bases between them. CDR3 in amino acids: CAWSRGDNQPQHF. The CDR3 DNA follows: TGTGCCTGGAGCAGGGGCGACAATCAGCCCCAGCATTTT.

The J gene is TRBJ1-1, the V gene TRBV11-3; D call uncertain. Germline CDR1 reads SGHNT; CDR2 reads YENEEA. The CDR3 consists of 12 residues. Trimming left V 1 base short and J 5 bases short, with 5 bases between. The CDR3: CASSLGPTEAFF. CDR3 nucleotides: TGTGCCAGCAGCTTAGGTCCTACTGAAGCTTTCTTT.

This chain connects TRBV11-3 to TRBJ2-1, with a possible D match to TRBD1 (6 bases). V lost 5 bases and J 2 bases, leaving 7 bases between the germline ends. This CDR3 contains 13 residues. Germline lookup yields CDR1 SGHNT and CDR2 YENEEA. CDR3 in DNA: TGTGCCAGCAGCGCAGGGGCCTACAATGAGCAGTTCTTC. Protein: CASSAGAYNEQFF.

This clone was counted between two and nine times. This rearrangement joins TRBV2 to TRBJ1-2, with D maybe TRBD1 (5 bases). This CDR3 is built from 16 residues. V shed 3 bases and J shed 0 bases, with 14 bases lying between them. CDR1 is SNHLY, CDR2 FYNNEI, per germline. CDR3 region: CASSDHGQGANYGYTF. The CDR3 coding sequence is TGTGCCAGCAGTGATCATGGTCAGGGAGCTAACTATGGCTACACCTTC.

V and J are TRBV7-9 and TRBJ2-7; TRBD1 matches 11 bases. Trimming at V came to 1 base and at J to 3 bases, leaving 14 bases not matched to a gene. The CDR3 loop spans 19 amino acids. Per germline, CDR1 SEHNR and CDR2 FQNEAQ (reference sequence). The CDR3 DNA reads as TGTGCCAGCAGCTTAGGTCACGGACAGGGGGCTGGACGGGGCTACGAGCAGTACTTC. Encoded protein: CASSLGHGQGAGRGYEQYF.

This rearrangement joins TRBV5-4 to TRBJ2-6; no firm D call. CDR3 length equals 17 residues. V was clipped by 5 bases and J by 3 bases, with 18 bases between them. Germline V CDR1 and CDR2: SGHNT, YYREEE (reference sequence). CDR3 amino acids: CASSTTARSYGANVLTF. The DNA for the CDR3 is TGTGCCAGCAGTACAACAGCACGGTCGTATGGGGCCAACGTCCTGACTTTC.